Listed below are T cell receptor beta chains from one sample, sequenced in a study of CD8 T cells in ankylosing spondylitis. Using its own MiXCR run on the 5' RACE reads, TCRdb lists one record per CDR3 protein. The sample lists 130,000 or so distinct CDR3 sequences, 17% occurring once. The sequenced sample consisted of blood, either unsorted or a sorted T cell fraction (not recorded which). Receptors were obtained from a male donor with ankylosing spondylitis. CDR3s include the opening cysteine and the closing phenylalanine or tryptophan. The D gene is left open where the match is weak. Some rows mark clone size as missing; the rest say once, few, many or name a class of expanded clone.

D: .
size: few
length: 17
J: TRBJ2-1
V: TRBV27
CDR3: CASSLRLSGLGYNEQFF
DNA: TGTGCCAGCAGTCTCCGTCTAAGCGGGCTCGGCTACAATGAGCAGTTCTTC

D: TRBD1
size: few
length: 13
J: TRBJ2-1
V: TRBV5-1
CDR3: CASRGQGSGEQFF
DNA: TGCGCCAGCAGAGGACAGGGGTCGGGGGAGCAGTTCTTC

D: .
size: .
length: 13
J: TRBJ2-7
V: TRBV6-1
CDR3: CASSGTLSYEQYF
DNA: TGTGCCAGCAGTGGCACCCTCTCCTACGAGCAGTACTTC

D: .
size: many
length: 12
J: TRBJ1-2
V: TRBV7-9
CDR3: CASSLAVDGYTF
DNA: TGTGCCAGCAGCTTAGCTGTGGATGGCTACACCTTC

D: .
size: .
length: 11
J: TRBJ1-2
V: TRBV29-1
CDR3: CRRGENYGYTF
DNA: TGCAGGAGAGGGGAGAACTATGGCTACACCTTC

D: .
size: few
length: 14
J: TRBJ2-1
V: TRBV7-9
CDR3: CASSLADGGNEQFF
DNA: TGTGCCAGCAGCTTAGCGGATGGAGGGAATGAGCAGTTCTTC

D: TRBD1
size: few
length: 15
J: TRBJ2-2
V: TRBV12-3/TRBV12-4
CDR3: CASSPDRVLTGELFF
DNA: TGTGCCAGCAGCCCCGACAGGGTGTTAACCGGGGAGCTGTTTTTT

D: TRBD2
size: few
length: 17
J: TRBJ2-1
V: TRBV27
CDR3: CASSHTSGTRAYNEQFF
DNA: TGTGCCAGCAGTCACACCTCCGGGACTAGAGCCTACAATGAGCAGTTCTTC

D: .
size: many
length: 17
J: TRBJ2-5
V: TRBV25-1
CDR3: CASSEPALGVGQETQYF
DNA: TGTGCCAGCAGTGAGCCTGCTCTGGGAGTGGGCCAAGAGACCCAGTACTTC

D: TRBD1
size: many
length: 15
J: TRBJ2-1
V: TRBV7-9
CDR3: CASSSPGTGDNEQFF
DNA: TGTGCCAGCAGCTCCCCCGGGACAGGGGACAATGAGCAGTTCTTC

D: .
size: .
length: 13
J: TRBJ2-7
V: TRBV7-6
CDR3: CASSLALNYEQYF
DNA: TGTGCCAGCAGCTTAGCACTGAACTACGAGCAGTACTTC

D: .
size: .
length: 13
J: TRBJ2-1
V: TRBV12-3/TRBV12-4
CDR3: CASSFNSNNEQFF
DNA: TGTGCCAGCAGTTTTAACAGCAACAATGAGCAGTTCTTC

D: .
size: few
length: 12
J: TRBJ1-1
V: TRBV27
CDR3: CASSLPGVEAFF
DNA: TGTGCCAGCAGTTTACCAGGGGTCGAAGCTTTCTTT

D: TRBD2
size: many
length: 14
J: TRBJ2-1
V: TRBV20-1
CDR3: CSAQPGLPYNEQFF
DNA: TGCAGTGCCCAACCGGGACTACCATACAATGAGCAGTTCTTC

D: .
size: .
length: 15
J: TRBJ2-3
V: TRBV12-3/TRBV12-4
CDR3: CASSPPPASTDTQYF
DNA: TGTGCCAGCAGCCCCCCCCCGGCTAGCACAGATACGCAGTATTTT

D: .
size: many
length: 15
J: TRBJ2-7
V: TRBV7-9
CDR3: CASSLVGLSGYEQYF
DNA: TGTGCCAGCAGCTTAGTTGGGTTATCGGGCTACGAGCAGTACTTC

D: .
size: few
length: 14
J: TRBJ2-7
V: TRBV4-1
CDR3: CASSQGNSPYEQYF
DNA: TGCGCCAGCAGCCAAGGAAACAGTCCCTACGAGCAGTACTTC

D: .
size: few
length: 14
J: TRBJ2-5
V: TRBV24-1
CDR3: CATSAIGRTETQYF
DNA: TGTGCCACCAGTGCCATAGGGCGTACAGAGACCCAGTACTTC

D: .
size: few
length: 13
J: TRBJ2-5
V: TRBV29-1
CDR3: CSVVGGAGETQYF
DNA: TGCAGCGTTGTAGGAGGGGCGGGAGAGACCCAGTACTTC

D: TRBD1
size: few
length: 15
J: TRBJ2-3
V: TRBV27
CDR3: CASMVQGARTDTQYF
DNA: TGTGCCAGCATGGTACAGGGGGCACGCACAGATACGCAGTATTTT

D: TRBD2
size: .
length: 17
J: TRBJ2-1
V: TRBV14
CDR3: CASSQRTSGGSYNEQFF
DNA: TGTGCCAGCAGCCAAAGGACTAGCGGGGGCTCCTACAATGAGCAGTTCTTC

D: TRBD2
size: few
length: 19
J: TRBJ2-3
V: TRBV18
CDR3: CASSPDLAGARTSTDTQYF
DNA: TGTGCCAGCTCACCGGATCTAGCGGGAGCCCGGACTAGCACAGATACGCAGTATTTT

D: TRBD1
size: few
length: 14
J: TRBJ1-1
V: TRBV4-2
CDR3: CASSPSTGTGEAFF
DNA: TGTGCCAGCAGCCCGAGTACCGGGACAGGGGAAGCTTTCTTT